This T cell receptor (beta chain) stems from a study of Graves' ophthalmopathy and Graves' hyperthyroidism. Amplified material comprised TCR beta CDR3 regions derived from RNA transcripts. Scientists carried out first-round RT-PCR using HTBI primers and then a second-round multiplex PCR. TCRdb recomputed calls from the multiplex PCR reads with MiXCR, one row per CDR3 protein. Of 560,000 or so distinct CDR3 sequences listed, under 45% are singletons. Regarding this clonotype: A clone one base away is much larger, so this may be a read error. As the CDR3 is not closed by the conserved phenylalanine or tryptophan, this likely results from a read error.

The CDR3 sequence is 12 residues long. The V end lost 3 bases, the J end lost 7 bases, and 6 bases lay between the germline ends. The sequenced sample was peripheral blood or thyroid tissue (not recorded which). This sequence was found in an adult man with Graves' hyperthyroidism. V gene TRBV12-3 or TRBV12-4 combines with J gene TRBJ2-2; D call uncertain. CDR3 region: CASSFGSGELFL. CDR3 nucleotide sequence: TGTGCCAGCAGTTTCGGCAGCGGGGAGCTGTTTCTT.